This TCR beta chain was obtained from a study of blood T cells in healthy people across ages (dated by TCRdb to about 2015). In terms of the full investigation: Template switching captured roughly one uniquely barcoded TCR beta cDNA molecule per two T cells in model experiments. Two additional independent replicas of 1 million unique cDNA reads from the same blood draw were analyzed for two donors (one aged 18 to 30 and one aged 80 or older). To track age-related changes in TCR beta repertoire diversity, the study relied on deep sequencing normalized with unique cDNA molecular identifiers. To avoid experimental bias, donors of different ages were distributed randomly across sequencing lanes. The donors were divided into four age groups: young (average 16 years), middle-aged (around 41), aged (about 61) and long-lived (more than 75).

As for this clonotype: The antigen it binds to is not known. Base qualities are not provided; no much larger clone lies one nucleotide away.

The full study reports these points: As age increased, observed TCR beta diversity per million T cells dropped in a roughly linear way, and a significant reduction was already evident by age 40. Donor CMV infection status was unknown, potentially confounding age-related changes in expanded clonotypes. Compared with the aged group, more naive CD4+ T cells, fewer expanded clones and increased TCR diversity were shown by the long-lived group, suggesting age selection. Since profiling was done on bulk unsorted PBMCs, naive and antigen-experienced compartments could not be conclusively compared. Estimates of total diversity based on one million sequenced T cells were considered lower bounds and underestimates. A strong correlation was found between observed TCR beta diversity and the percentage of naive T cells measured by flow cytometry.

The CDR1 and CDR2 encoded by the germline V gene are SGHVS and FQNEAQ. The CDR3 spans 16 residues, from the cysteine through the phenylalanine. Solely the CDR3 DNA is kept, with 48 bases framed from the first base. The junction shows trimming of 2 bases on V and 0 bases on J, and the gene matches do not reach 3 bases of it. The donors were roughly 39 Caucasian individuals from Russia, aged about 6 to 100 years, who were systemically healthy. Around 9.8 milliliters of peripheral blood were collected from each donor into EDTA-treated Vacutainer tubes. PBMCs were isolated by Ficoll-Paque density-gradient centrifugation, with at least 6 million obtained per sample. Trizol reagent was used to extract total RNA from the PBMCs, yielding at least 5 micrograms per sample. For every donor, flow cytometry on a PBMC aliquot measured the percentage of naive CD45RAhigh/CD27high T cells. The protocol used for the library was 5' RACE. This sample was sequenced with an Illumina HiSeq 2500. A second about 6 to 11 cycle PCR used a sample-barcoded 5' primer and a J-beta primer mix. A template-switch 5' adaptor carrying 12 random nucleotides introduced a unique molecular identifier onto each TCR beta cDNA molecule. At least 3 million CDR3-containing paired-end reads were obtained from each sample. All of the RNA was converted into first-strand cDNA using the Mint cDNA synthesis kit, with a TRBC-specific oligonucleotide serving as the primer. After uracil-DNA glycosylase treatment, a first 18-cycle PCR used universal primers M1SS and BC2_uni_R on all cDNA. The study's own analysis went as follows. For normalization, 1 million high-quality reads, each with a distinct molecular identifier, were randomly selected from each sample. Instead of being binned into consensus sequences, reads with shared molecular identifiers were discarded. MiTCR, run with a Q25 quality threshold and the strictest error-elimination algorithm, handled CDR3 identification, clonotype clustering and error correction. Lower-bound total TCR beta diversity was estimated with a nonparametric unseen species model using Euler transformation. The public reads were reanalyzed by TCRdb: fastp trimming at Q25, MiXCR alignment, in-frame beta chains only. Merged by CDR3 protein, the rows form single entries marked with the most common genes and DNA. TCRdb, not the authors, supplied the V and J calls. Present in this sample are roughly 800,000 distinct CDR3 sequences, under 40% of which were seen just once. The ten largest make up 13% of the sample.

This clonotype originated in a man between 18 and 35 years old in good health. Sequenced sample: blood. In this chain, TRBV7-8 is recombined with TRBJ2-7; TRBD2 matches 11 bases in the middle. The CDR3 region reads CASSLTGLADSYEQYF. The DNA sequence is TGTGCCAGCAGCTTAACGGGACTAGCGGACTCCTACGAGCAGTACTTC.